This entry features one TCR beta chain sequence. The antigen remains undetermined. The data are from a study of T cells after yellow fever vaccination. Background on the study: SMART-Seq v4 Ultra Low Input prepared the low-cell-number fractions.

TCR cDNA was made by 5'RACE template switching, adding a universal primer site and UMIs. TCRdb reprocessed the 5' RACE reads with MiXCR, giving one entry per CDR3 protein. The sample has approximately 300,000 distinct CDR3 sequences, roughly 7% seen once; the top ten hold over 15%. The CDR3 covers 14 residues. The ends were cut back, 4 bases at V and 0 bases at J, with 11 bases in the middle. Germline V gene sequence: CDR1 SGHRS, CDR2 YFSETQ. Whole-study findings and limits: Post-booster repertoires contained most primary-vaccination clones again (approximately 97% CD4, over 70% CD8). Overlap between CD4 and CD8 compartments was detected for a small share of clonotypes.

The sequence came from a man aged 18-30 years who received the YFV17D yellow fever vaccine. The sequencing used PBMCs, collected about 41 days after the first yellow fever vaccination. V and J are TRBV5-1 and TRBJ2-7, with D maybe TRBD1 (7 bases). The CDR3 region is CASSTGDSSYEQYV. The CDR3 nucleotides read TGCGCCAGCAGCACGGGGGACAGCTCCTACGAGCAGTACGTC.